The source of this T cell receptor beta chain is a study of OX40 agonist ivuxolimab in advanced cancers. Study-level results: Some of the lowest clonal expansion was seen in partial responders at 0.1-3.0 mg/kg. The CD4+ and CD8+ T cells in the blood had expanded clonally by week 6 at 0.1 to 3.0 mg/kg.

The trim removed 5 bases at V and 1 base at J, leaving 10 bases unmatched. The CDR3 extends over 17 amino acids. Germline lookup yields CDR1 SGHDT and CDR2 YYEEEE. Generated by immunoSEQ multiplex PCR, the TCRdb table keeps only in-frame clones and is missing some. The data hold about 54,000 clones, with approximately 90% observed a single time. To note about this clone: Antigen unknown.

The sequencing here drew on CD4+ or CD8+ T cells sorted from blood, taken in a trial of the OX40 agonist ivuxolimab. This sequence joins TRBV5-6 and TRBJ2-5; TRBD2 matches 11 bases. This TCR derives from an adult with an advanced solid tumor such as melanoma, head and neck, liver or kidney cancer. The CDR3 here is CASSWTLGTSGQETQYF. The CDR3 coding sequence is TGTGCCAGCAGTTGGACCTTAGGGACTAGCGGCCAAGAGACCCAGTACTTC.